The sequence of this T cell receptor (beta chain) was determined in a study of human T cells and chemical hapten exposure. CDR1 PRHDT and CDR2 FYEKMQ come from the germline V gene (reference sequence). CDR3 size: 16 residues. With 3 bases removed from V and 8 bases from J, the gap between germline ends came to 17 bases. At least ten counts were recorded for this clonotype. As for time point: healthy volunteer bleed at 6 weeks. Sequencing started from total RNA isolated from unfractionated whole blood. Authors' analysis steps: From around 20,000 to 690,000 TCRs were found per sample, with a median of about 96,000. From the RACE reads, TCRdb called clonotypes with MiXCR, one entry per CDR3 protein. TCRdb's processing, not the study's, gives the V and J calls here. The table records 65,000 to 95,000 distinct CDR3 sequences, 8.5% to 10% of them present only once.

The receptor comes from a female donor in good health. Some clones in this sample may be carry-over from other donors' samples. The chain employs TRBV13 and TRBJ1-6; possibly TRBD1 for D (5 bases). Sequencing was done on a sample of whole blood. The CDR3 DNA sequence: TGTGCCAGCAGCTTCCCTGGCCGGGGACGGGATTCACCCCTCCACTTT. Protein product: CASSFPGRGRDSPLHF. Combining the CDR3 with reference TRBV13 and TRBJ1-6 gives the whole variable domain AAGVIQSPRHLIKEKRETATLKCYPIPRHDTVYWYQQGPGQDPQFLISFYEKMQSDKGSIPDRFSAQQFSDYHSELNMSSLELGDSALYFCASSFPGRGRDSPLHFGNGTRLTVT.